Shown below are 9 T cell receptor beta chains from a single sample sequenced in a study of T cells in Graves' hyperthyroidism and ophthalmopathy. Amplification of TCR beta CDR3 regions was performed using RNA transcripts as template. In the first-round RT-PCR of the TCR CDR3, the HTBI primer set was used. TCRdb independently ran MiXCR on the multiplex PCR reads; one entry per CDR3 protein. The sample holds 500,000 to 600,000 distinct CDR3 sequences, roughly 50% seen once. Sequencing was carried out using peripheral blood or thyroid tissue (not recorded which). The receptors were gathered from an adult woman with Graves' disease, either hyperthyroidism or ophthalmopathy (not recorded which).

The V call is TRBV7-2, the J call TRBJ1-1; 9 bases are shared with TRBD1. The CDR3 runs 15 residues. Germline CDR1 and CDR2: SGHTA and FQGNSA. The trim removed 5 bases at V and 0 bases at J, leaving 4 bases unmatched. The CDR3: CASSEGQGLNTEAFF. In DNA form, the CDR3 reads TGTGCCAGCAGCGAGGGACAGGGCTTGAACACTGAAGCTTTCTTT. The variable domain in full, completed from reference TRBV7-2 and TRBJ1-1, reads GAGVSQSPSNKVTEKGKDVELRCDPISGHTALYWYRQSLGQGLEFLIYFQGNSAPDKSGLPSDRFSAERTGGSVSTLTIQRTQQEDSAVYLCASSEGQGLNTEAFFGQGTRLTVV.

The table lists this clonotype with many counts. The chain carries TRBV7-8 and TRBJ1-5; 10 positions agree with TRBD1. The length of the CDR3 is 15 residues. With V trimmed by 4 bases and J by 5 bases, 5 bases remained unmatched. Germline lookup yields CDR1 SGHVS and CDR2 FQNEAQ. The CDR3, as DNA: TGTGCCAGCAGCTCGGGACAGGGGTTGGATCAGCCCCAGCATTTT. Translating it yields CASSSGQGLDQPQHF.

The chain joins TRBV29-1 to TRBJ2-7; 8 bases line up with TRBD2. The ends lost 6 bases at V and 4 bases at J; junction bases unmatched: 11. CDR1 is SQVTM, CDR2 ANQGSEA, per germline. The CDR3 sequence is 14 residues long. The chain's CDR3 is CSVAAGGRRYEQYF. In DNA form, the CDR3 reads TGCAGCGTGGCTGCGGGAGGAAGGAGGTACGAGCAGTACTTC.

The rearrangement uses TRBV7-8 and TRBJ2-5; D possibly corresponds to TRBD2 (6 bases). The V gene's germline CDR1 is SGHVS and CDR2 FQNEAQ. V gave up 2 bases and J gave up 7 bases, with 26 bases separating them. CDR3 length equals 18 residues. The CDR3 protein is CASSLRRGWTTSEGTQYF. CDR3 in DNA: TGTGCCAGCAGCTTACGGAGGGGTTGGACTACCAGTGAAGGGACCCAGTACTTC.

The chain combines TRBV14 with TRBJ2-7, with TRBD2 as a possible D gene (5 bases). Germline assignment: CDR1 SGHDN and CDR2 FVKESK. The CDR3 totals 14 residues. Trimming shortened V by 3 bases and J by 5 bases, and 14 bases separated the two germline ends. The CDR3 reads CASSQRLWGDEQYF. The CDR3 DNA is TGTGCCAGCAGCCAGCGACTATGGGGAGACGAGCAGTACTTC.

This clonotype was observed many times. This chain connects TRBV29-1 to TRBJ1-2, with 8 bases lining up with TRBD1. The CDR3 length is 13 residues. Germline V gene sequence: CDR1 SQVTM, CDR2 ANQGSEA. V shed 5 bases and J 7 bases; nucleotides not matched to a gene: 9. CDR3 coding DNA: TGCAGCGTTTCCCAGGGGGCAGCCCGTGGCTACACCTTC. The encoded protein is CSVSQGAARGYTF.

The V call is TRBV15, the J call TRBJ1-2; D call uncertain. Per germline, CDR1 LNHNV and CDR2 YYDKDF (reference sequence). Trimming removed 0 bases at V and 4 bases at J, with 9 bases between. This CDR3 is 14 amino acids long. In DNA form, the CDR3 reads TGTGCCACCAGCAGAGAGGAGACCCTCTATGGCTACACCTTC. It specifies CATSREETLYGYTF.

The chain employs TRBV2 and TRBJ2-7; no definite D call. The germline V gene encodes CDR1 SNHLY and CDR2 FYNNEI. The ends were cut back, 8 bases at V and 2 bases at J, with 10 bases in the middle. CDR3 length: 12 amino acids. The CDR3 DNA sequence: TGTGCCAGCGCTGGCCAGACCTACGAGCAGTACTTC. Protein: CASAGQTYEQYF.

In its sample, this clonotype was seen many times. The CDR3 DNA follows: TGCGCCACCCCGGGTAGACCATACACTGAAGCTTTCTTT. Its protein is CATPGRPYTEAFF. The J gene is TRBJ1-1, the V gene TRBV10-1, with no clear D. Deletions cut 10 bases from V and 3 bases from J, with 15 bases between. CDR1 is WNHNN and CDR2 is SYGVQD in the germline V gene (reference sequence). The CDR3 is made up of 13 amino acids.